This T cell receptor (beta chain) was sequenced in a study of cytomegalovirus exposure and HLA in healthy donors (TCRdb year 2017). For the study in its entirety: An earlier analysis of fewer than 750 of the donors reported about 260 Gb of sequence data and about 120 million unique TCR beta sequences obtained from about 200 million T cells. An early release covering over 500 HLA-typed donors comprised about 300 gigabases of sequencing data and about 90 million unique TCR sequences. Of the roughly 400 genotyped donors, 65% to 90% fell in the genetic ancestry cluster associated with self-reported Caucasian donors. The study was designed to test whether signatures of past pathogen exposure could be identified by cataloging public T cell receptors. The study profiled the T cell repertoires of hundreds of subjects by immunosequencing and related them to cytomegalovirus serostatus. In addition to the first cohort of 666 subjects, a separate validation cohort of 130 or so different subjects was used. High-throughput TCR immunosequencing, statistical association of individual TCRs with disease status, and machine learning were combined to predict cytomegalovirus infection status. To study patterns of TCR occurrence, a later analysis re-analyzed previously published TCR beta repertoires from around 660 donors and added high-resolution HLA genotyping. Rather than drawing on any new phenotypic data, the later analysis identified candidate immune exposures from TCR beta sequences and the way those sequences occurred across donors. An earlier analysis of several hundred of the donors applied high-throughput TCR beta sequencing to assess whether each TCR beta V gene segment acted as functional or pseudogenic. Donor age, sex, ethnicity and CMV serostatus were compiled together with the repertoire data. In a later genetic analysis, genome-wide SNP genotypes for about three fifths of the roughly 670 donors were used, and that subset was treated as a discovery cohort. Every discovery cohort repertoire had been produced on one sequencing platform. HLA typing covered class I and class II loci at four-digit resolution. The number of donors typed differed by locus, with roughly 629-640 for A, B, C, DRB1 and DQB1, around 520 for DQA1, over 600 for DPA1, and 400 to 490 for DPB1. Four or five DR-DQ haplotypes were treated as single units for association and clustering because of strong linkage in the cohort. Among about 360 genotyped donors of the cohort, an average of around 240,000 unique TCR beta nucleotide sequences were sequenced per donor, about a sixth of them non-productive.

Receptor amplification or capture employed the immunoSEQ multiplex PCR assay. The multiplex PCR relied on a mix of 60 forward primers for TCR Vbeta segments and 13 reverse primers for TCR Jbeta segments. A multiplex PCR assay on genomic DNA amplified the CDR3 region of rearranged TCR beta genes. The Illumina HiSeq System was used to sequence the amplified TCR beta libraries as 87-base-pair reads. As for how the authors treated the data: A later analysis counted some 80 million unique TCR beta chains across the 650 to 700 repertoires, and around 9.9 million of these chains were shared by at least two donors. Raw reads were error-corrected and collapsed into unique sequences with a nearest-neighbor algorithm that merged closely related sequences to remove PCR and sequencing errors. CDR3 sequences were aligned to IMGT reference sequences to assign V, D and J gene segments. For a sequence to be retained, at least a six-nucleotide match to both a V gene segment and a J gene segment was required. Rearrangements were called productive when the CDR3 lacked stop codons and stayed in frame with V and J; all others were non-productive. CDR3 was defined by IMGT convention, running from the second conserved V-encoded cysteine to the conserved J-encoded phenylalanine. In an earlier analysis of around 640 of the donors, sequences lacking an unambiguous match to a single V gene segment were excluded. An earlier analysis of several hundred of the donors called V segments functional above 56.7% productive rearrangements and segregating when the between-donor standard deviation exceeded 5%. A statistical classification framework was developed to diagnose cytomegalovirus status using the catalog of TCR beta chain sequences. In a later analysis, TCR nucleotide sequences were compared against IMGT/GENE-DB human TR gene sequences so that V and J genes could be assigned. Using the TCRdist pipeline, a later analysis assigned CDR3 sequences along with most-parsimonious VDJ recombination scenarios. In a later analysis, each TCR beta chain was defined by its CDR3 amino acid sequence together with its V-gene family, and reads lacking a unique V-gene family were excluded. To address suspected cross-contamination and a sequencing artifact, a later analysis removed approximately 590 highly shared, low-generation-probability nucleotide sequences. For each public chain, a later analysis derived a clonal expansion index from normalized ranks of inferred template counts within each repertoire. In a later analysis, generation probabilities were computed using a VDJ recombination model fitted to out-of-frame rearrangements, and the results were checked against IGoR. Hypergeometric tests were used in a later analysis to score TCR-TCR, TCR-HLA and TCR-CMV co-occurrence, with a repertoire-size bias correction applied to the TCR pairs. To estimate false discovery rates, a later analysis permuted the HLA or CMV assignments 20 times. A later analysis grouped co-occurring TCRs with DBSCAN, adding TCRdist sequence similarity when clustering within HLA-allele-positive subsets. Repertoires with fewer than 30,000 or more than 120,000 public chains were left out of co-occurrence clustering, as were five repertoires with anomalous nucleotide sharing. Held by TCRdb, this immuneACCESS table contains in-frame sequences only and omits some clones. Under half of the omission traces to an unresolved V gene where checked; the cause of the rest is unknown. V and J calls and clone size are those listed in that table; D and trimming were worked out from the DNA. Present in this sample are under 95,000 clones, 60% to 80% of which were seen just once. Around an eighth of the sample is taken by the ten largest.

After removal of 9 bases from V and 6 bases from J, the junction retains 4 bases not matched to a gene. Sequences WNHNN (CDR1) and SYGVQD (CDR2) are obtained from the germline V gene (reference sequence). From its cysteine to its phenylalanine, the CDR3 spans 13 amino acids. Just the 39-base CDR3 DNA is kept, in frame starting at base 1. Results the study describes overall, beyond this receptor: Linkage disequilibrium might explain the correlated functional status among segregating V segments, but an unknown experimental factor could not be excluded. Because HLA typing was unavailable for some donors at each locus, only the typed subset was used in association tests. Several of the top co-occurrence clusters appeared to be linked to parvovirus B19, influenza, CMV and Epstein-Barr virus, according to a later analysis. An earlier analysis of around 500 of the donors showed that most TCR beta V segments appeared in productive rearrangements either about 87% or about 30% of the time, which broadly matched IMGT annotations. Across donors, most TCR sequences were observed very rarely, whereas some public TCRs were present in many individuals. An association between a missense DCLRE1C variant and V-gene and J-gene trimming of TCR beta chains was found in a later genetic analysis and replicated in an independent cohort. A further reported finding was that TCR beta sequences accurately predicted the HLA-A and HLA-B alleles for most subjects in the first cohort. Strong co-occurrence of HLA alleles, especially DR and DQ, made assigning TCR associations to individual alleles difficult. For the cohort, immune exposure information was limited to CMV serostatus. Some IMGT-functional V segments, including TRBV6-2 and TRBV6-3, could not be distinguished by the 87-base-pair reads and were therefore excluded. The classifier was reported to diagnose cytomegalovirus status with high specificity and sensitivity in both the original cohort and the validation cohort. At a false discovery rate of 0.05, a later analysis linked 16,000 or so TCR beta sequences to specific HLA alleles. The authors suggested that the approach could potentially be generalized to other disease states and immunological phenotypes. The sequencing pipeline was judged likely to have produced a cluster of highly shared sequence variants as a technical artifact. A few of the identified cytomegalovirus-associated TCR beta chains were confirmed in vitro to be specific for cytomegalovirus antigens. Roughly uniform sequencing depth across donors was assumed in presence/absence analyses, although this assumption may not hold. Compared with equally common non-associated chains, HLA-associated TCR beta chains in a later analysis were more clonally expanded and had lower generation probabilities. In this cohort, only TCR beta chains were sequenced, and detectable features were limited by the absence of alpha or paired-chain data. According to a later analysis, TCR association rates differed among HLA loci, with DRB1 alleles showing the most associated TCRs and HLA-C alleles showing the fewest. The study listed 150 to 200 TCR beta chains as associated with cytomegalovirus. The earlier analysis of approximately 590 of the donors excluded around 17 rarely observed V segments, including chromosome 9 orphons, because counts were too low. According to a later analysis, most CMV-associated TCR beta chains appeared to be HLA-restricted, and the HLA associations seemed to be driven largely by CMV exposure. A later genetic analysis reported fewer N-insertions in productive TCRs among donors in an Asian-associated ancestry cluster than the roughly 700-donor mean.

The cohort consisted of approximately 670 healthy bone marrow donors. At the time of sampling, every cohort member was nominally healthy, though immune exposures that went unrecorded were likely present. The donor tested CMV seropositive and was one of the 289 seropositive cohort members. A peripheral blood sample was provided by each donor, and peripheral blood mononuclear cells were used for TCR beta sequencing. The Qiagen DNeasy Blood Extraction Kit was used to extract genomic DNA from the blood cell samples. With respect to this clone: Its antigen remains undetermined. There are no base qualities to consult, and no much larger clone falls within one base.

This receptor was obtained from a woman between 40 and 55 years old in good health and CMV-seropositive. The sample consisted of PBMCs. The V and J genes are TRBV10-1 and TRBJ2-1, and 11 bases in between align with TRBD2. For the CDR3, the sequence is CARGGTSGNEQFF. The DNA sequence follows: TGCGCCAGGGGGGGGACTAGCGGCAATGAGCAGTTCTTC.